These T cell receptor beta chains were read from a single sample in a study of early T cells in non-severe SARS-CoV-2 infection. Using its own MiXCR run on the 5' RACE reads, TCRdb lists one record per CDR3 protein. This sample has about 25,000 distinct CDR3 sequences, with around 5.1% found just once. What was sequenced was whole blood. These receptor sequences come from an adult who was a healthcare worker with PCR-confirmed SARS-CoV-2 infection or an uninfected control (not recorded which). Both conserved end residues are part of each CDR3. D genes are given only for firm matches. A clone size is listed for some rows: how often the clone was seen (once, few, many), or a class if it is expanded.

clone_size	v_call	d_call	j_call	cdr3_aa	cdr3_nt
NA	TRBV11-2	NA	TRBJ2-1	CASSLGAAQEQFF	TGTGCCAGCAGCTTAGGGGCAGCTCAGGAGCAGTTCTTC
many	TRBV19	NA	TRBJ2-1	CASSIEVRGNNEQFF	TGTGCCAGTAGTATAGAAGTGAGGGGGAACAATGAGCAGTTCTTC
many	TRBV27	NA	TRBJ2-2	CASSQVQGSTGELFF	TGTGCCAGCAGTCAGGTCCAGGGTTCCACCGGGGAGCTGTTTTTT
many	TRBV29-1	NA	TRBJ1-1	CSVGLNTEAFF	TGCAGCGTCGGGTTGAACACTGAAGCTTTCTTT
many	TRBV29-1	NA	TRBJ1-4	CSVVSGEDEKLFF	TGCAGCGTTGTGTCGGGGGAGGATGAAAAACTGTTTTTT
many	TRBV7-2	TRBD1	TRBJ2-7	CASSLISGGYNSYEQYF	TGTGCCAGCAGCTTAATCTCAGGGGGCTATAACTCCTACGAGCAGTACTTC
many	TRBV20-1	TRBD2	TRBJ2-4	CSAHGGAWAKNIQYF	TGCAGTGCCCACGGGGGGGCCTGGGCCAAAAACATTCAGTACTTC
many	TRBV10-3	NA	TRBJ2-5	CAISVPGNQETQYF	TGTGCCATCAGTGTTCCGGGGAACCAAGAGACCCAGTACTTC
medium-sized	TRBV7-9	TRBD1	TRBJ1-1	CASSSDRDGTEAFF	TGTGCCAGCAGCTCGGACAGGGATGGGACTGAAGCTTTCTTT
NA	TRBV9	NA	TRBJ1-2	CASSPRTAPGRDYTF	TGTGCCAGCAGCCCTCGGACCGCGCCCGGGCGAGACTACACCTTC
few	TRBV24-1	NA	TRBJ2-2	CATSVDDTGELFF	TGTGCCACCAGTGTTGACGACACCGGGGAGCTGTTTTTT
many	TRBV7-2	TRBD2	TRBJ2-3	CASSPRGGARDTQYF	TGTGCCAGCAGCCCTAGGGGAGGGGCGCGGGATACGCAGTATTTT
medium-sized	TRBV7-8	NA	TRBJ1-6	CASTAGVGGYSPLHF	TGTGCCAGCACCGCAGGGGTTGGGGGTTATTCACCCCTCCACTTT
many	TRBV12-3/TRBV12-4	NA	TRBJ2-7	CASSPDRPDEQYF	TGTGCCAGCAGTCCCGACAGGCCTGACGAGCAGTACTTC
many	TRBV20-1	NA	TRBJ2-7	CSARRQGGGEQYF	TGCAGTGCTAGGCGGCAGGGAGGGGGCGAGCAGTACTTC
few	TRBV28	NA	TRBJ2-3	CASRLTPSTDTQYF	TGTGCCAGCAGATTGACACCCAGCACAGATACGCAGTATTTT
many	TRBV20-1	TRBD1	TRBJ1-6	CSARRGRSSPLHF	TGCAGTGCTAGGAGGGGGCGATCCTCACCCCTCCACTTT
many	TRBV28	TRBD1	TRBJ2-7	CASSFVGTGSYEQYF	TGTGCCAGCAGTTTTGTGGGGACAGGGTCCTACGAGCAGTACTTC
NA	TRBV24-1	NA	TRBJ2-5	CATSDPGQIQETQYF	TGTGCCACCAGTGACCCCGGCCAGATCCAAGAGACCCAGTACTTC
many	TRBV5-1	NA	TRBJ1-1	CASSLLVGTENTEAFF	TGCGCCAGCAGCTTGCTAGTCGGGACCGAGAACACTGAAGCTTTCTTT
many	TRBV27	NA	TRBJ1-1	CASSLAAGTEAFF	TGTGCCAGCAGTTTGGCGGCGGGCACTGAAGCTTTCTTT
many	TRBV12-3/TRBV12-4	TRBD1	TRBJ2-2	CASSPPGQGAKTGELFF	TGTGCCAGCAGTCCCCCCGGTCAGGGGGCGAAGACCGGGGAGCTGTTTTTT
many	TRBV7-8	NA	TRBJ1-2	CASSLDGGRGYTF	TGTGCCAGCAGCTTAGATGGTGGCAGGGGCTACACCTTC
NA	TRBV12-3/TRBV12-4	NA	TRBJ2-6	CASSPEPPGSGANVLTF	TGTGCCAGCAGTCCGGAGCCCCCAGGCTCTGGGGCCAACGTCCTGACTTTC
NA	TRBV11-2	NA	TRBJ2-4	CASSSEAKNIQYF	TGTGCCAGCAGCTCGGAGGCCAAAAACATTCAGTACTTC
medium-sized	TRBV20-1	NA	TRBJ1-1	CSARVPMTRQNTEAFF	TGCAGTGCTAGAGTTCCCATGACGCGGCAGAACACTGAAGCTTTCTTT
many	TRBV20-1	TRBD1	TRBJ2-3	CSAREGRRTGRTDTQYF	TGCAGTGCTAGAGAGGGGCGGCGGACAGGGAGGACAGATACGCAGTATTTT
many	TRBV5-5	TRBD1	TRBJ2-3	CASSSKRTGGVTDTQYF	TGTGCCAGCAGCTCAAAACGGACAGGGGGCGTCACAGATACGCAGTATTTT
NA	TRBV6-5	TRBD2	TRBJ2-5	CASGKMLAGGPETQYF	TGTGCCAGCGGAAAAATGCTAGCGGGGGGGCCGGAGACCCAGTACTTC
many	TRBV20-1	NA	TRBJ2-6	CSARGVGVPGANVLTF	TGCAGTGCTAGAGGGGTCGGGGTGCCTGGGGCCAACGTCCTGACTTTC
many	TRBV9	NA	TRBJ2-5	CASSVDGRAEETQYF	TGTGCCAGCAGCGTAGACGGCAGGGCCGAAGAGACCCAGTACTTC
many	TRBV5-6	NA	TRBJ1-2	CASSSRTEPYGYTF	TGTGCCAGCAGCTCGCGGACAGAACCCTATGGCTACACCTTC
many	TRBV7-2	NA	TRBJ2-2	CASIIAGTSNTGELFF	TGTGCCAGCATTATTGCCGGGACTTCGAACACCGGGGAGCTGTTTTTT
many	TRBV7-9	TRBD2	TRBJ2-5	CASSLGLARETQYF	TGTGCCAGCAGCCTAGGACTAGCGCGGGAGACCCAGTACTTC
few	TRBV7-8	NA	TRBJ2-2	CASSLGIPGGDTGELFF	TGTGCCAGCAGCTTAGGGATACCGGGGGGCGACACCGGGGAGCTGTTTTTT
many	TRBV6-6	NA	TRBJ1-1	CASTVLSDMNTEAFF	TGTGCCAGCACGGTTCTGTCGGATATGAACACTGAAGCTTTCTTT
few	TRBV20-1	NA	TRBJ2-3	CSARDKKVPDTQYF	TGCAGTGCTAGAGATAAGAAGGTCCCAGATACGCAGTATTTT
many	TRBV6-1	NA	TRBJ1-1	CASSDIAETTTEAFF	TGTGCCAGCAGTGATATAGCGGAGACCACCACTGAAGCTTTCTTT
many	TRBV19	TRBD1	TRBJ2-7	CASSIGRGPEYEQYF	TGTGCCAGTAGTATCGGAAGGGGGCCTGAGTACGAGCAGTACTTC
many	TRBV7-6	NA	TRBJ2-7	CASSLFGSSYEQYF	TGTGCCAGCAGCTTATTCGGGAGCTCCTACGAGCAGTACTTC
many	TRBV7-6	NA	TRBJ2-1	CASSSVRSLNNEQFF	TGTGCCAGCAGCTCGGTTAGGTCACTGAACAATGAGCAGTTCTTC
NA	TRBV28	NA	TRBJ2-3	CASSLEALGGDTQYF	TGTGCCAGCAGTTTAGAGGCTCTTGGTGGAGATACGCAGTATTTT
NA	TRBV18	NA	TRBJ1-1	CASSLDRPEAFF	TGTGCCAGCTCACTCGACAGGCCAGAAGCTTTCTTT
many	TRBV16	NA	TRBJ1-5	CASSQGRSNQPQHF	TGTGCCAGCAGCCAGGGGCGGAGCAATCAGCCCCAGCATTTT
NA	TRBV10-3	NA	TRBJ2-3	CAISLAFSSTDTQYF	TGTGCCATCTCCTTGGCTTTTTCTAGCACAGATACGCAGTATTTT
few	TRBV2	NA	TRBJ2-3	CASTLGGDTQYF	TGTGCCAGCACCCTGGGGGGAGATACGCAGTATTTT
many	TRBV7-2	TRBD1	TRBJ2-5	CASSGDSQETQYF	TGTGCCAGCAGCGGGGACAGCCAAGAGACCCAGTACTTC
many	TRBV29-1	NA	TRBJ2-3	CSVRDTNFGSTDTQYF	TGCAGCGTCCGGGACACCAACTTCGGTAGCACAGATACGCAGTATTTT
many	TRBV10-3	NA	TRBJ2-5	CATLGETQYF	TGTGCCACCTTGGGGGAGACCCAGTACTTC
medium-sized	TRBV2	TRBD1	TRBJ1-1	CASSEVAGGSTEAFF	TGTGCCAGCAGTGAAGTGGCAGGGGGAAGCACTGAAGCTTTCTTT
many	TRBV27	NA	TRBJ1-2	CASSFRRWTANNYGYTF	TGTGCCAGCAGTTTTCGACGTTGGACAGCGAATAACTATGGCTACACCTTC
many	TRBV6-1	TRBD2	TRBJ2-5	CASSLTSGGAQETQYF	TGTGCCAGCAGCCTTACTAGCGGGGGGGCCCAAGAGACCCAGTACTTC
many	TRBV7-2	NA	TRBJ1-2	CASSPGAQTAGGYTF	TGTGCCAGCAGCCCTGGGGCCCAGACAGCAGGTGGCTACACCTTC
many	TRBV5-1	NA	TRBJ1-1	CASSLAISGGAFF	TGCGCCAGCAGCTTGGCAATATCCGGCGGAGCTTTCTTT
many	TRBV18	NA	TRBJ1-3	CASSPGLSSGNTIYF	TGTGCCAGCTCACCGGGACTGAGCTCTGGAAACACCATATATTTT
medium-sized	TRBV20-1	NA	TRBJ2-7	CSARSPWGYEQYF	TGCAGTGCTAGAAGTCCGTGGGGTTACGAGCAGTACTTC
many	TRBV11-2	NA	TRBJ2-2	CASRSPGQNTGELFF	TGTGCCAGCAGGTCTCCGGGACAGAACACCGGGGAGCTGTTTTTT
medium-sized	TRBV29-1	NA	TRBJ1-3	CSVEDSGAGNTIYF	TGCAGCGTTGAAGATTCTGGAGCTGGAAACACCATATATTTT